The source of this TCR beta chain is a study of brain T cells in children with intractable seizures. Time point described: blood from clinic visit 5 months post-surgery; TSC patient then seizure free. The CDR3 runs 11 residues. V was trimmed by 0 bases and J by 4 bases, leaving 1 base between them. The germline V gene encodes CDR1 MDHEN and CDR2 SYDVKM. This table comes from immunoSEQ multiplex PCR, and its TCRdb copy is limited to in-frame clones, with some not included. The repertoire consists of about 350,000 clones, with over 85% occurring once and the leading ten covering 4.5% to 7%. This clone was found once.

The sequencing here drew on peripheral blood, taken roughly 5 months after surgery. The chain joins TRBV28 to TRBJ2-7; D gene unclear. The receptor was derived from a boy younger than two with tuberous sclerosis and intractable seizures. The CDR3 region is CASSLWYEQYF. The CDR3 DNA reads TGTGCCAGCAGTTTATGGTACGAGCAGTACTTC.